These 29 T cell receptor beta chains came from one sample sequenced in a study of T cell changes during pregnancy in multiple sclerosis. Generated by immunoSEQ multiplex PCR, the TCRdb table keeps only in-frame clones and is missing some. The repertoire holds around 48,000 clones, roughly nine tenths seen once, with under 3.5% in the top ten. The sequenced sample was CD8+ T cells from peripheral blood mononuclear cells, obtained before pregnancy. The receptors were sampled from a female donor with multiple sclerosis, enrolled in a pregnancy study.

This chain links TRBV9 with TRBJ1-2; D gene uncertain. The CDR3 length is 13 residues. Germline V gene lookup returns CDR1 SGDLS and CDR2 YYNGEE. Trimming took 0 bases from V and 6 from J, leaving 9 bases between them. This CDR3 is CASSVAGEHGYTF. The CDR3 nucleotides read TGTGCCAGCAGCGTAGCTGGGGAGCATGGCTACACCTTC.

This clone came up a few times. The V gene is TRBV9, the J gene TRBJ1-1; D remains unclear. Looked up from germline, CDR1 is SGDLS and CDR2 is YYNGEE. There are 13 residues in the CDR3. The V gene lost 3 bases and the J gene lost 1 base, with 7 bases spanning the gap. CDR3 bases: TGTGCCAGCAGCGCCTCAGGGAACACTGAAGCTTTCTTT. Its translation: CASSASGNTEAFF. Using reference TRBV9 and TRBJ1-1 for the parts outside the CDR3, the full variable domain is DSGVTQTPKHLITATGQRVTLRCSPRSGDLSVYWYQQSLDQGLQFLIQYYNGEERAKGNILERFSAQQFPDLHSELNLSSLELGDSALYFCASSASGNTEAFFGQGTRLTVV.

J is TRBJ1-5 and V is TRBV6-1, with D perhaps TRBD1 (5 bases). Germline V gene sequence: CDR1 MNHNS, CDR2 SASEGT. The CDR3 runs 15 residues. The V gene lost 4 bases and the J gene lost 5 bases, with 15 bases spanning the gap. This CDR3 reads CASSVSGSGDQPQHF. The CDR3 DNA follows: TGTGCCAGCAGTGTCTCAGGGTCGGGGGATCAGCCCCAGCATTTT.

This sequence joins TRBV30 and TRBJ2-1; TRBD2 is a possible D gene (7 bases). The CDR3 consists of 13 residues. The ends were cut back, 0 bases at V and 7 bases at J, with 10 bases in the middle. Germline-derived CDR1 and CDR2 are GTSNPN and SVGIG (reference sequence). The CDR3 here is CAWSVGGANEQFF. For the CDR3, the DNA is TGTGCCTGGAGTGTAGGGGGGGCGAATGAGCAGTTCTTC.

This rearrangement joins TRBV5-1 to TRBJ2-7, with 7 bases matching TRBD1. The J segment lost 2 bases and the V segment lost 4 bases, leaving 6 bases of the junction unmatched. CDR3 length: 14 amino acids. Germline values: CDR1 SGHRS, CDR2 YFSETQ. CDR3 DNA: TGCGCCAGCAGCATAGACAGGGTCCCCTACGAGCAGTACTTC. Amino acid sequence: CASSIDRVPYEQYF.

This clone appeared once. The CDR3 region is CASSVGQLYEQYF. The CDR3 DNA is TGTGCCAGCAGCGTCGGACAGTTATACGAGCAGTACTTC. The chain links TRBV7-2 to TRBJ2-7, with a tentative D call TRBD1 (6 bases). Germline V gene lookup returns CDR1 SGHTA and CDR2 FQGNSA. This CDR3 has 13 amino acids. Trimming stripped 5 bases from V and 4 bases from J, with 12 bases between.

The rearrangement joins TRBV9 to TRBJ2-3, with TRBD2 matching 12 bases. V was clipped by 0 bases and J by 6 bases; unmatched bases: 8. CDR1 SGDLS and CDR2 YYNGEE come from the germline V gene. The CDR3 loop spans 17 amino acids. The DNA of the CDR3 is TGTGCCAGCAGCGTAGCTAGCGGGGGGGCCATAGGGGATACGCAGTATTTT. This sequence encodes CASSVASGGAIGDTQYF. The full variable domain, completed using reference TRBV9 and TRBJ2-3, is DSGVTQTPKHLITATGQRVTLRCSPRSGDLSVYWYQQSLDQGLQFLIQYYNGEERAKGNILERFSAQQFPDLHSELNLSSLELGDSALYFCASSVASGGAIGDTQYFGPGTRLTVL.

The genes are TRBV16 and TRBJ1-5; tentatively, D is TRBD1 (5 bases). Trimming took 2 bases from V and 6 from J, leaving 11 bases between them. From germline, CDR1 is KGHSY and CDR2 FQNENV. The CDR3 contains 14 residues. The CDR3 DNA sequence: TGTGCCAGCAGCCAAAGTGGGGGGACTCAGCCCCAGCATTTT. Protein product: CASSQSGGTQPQHF.

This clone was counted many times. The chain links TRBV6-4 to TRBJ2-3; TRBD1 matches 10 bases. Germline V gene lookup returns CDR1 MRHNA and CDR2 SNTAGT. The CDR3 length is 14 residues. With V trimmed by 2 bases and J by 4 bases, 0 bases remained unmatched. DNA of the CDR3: TGTGCCAGCAGTGACGGACAGGGGGCAGATACGCAGTATTTT. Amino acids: CASSDGQGADTQYF.

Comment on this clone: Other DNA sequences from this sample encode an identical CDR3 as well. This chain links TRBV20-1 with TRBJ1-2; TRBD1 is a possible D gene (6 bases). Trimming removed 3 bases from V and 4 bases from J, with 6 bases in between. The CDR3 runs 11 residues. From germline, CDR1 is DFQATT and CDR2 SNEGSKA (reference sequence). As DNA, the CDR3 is TGCAGTGCTAGGGACAGCTATGGCTACACCTTC. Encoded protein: CSARDSYGYTF.

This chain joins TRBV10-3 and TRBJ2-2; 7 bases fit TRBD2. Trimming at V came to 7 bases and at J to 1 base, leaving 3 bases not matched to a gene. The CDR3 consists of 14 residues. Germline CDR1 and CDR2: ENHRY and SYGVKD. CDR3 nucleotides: TGTGCCATCACCCCGGGGGGGAACACCGGGGAGCTGTTTTTT. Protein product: CAITPGGNTGELFF.

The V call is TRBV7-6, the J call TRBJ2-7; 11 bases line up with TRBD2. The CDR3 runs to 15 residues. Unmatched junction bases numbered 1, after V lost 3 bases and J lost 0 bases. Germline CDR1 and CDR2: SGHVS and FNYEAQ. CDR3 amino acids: CASSFSGGGSYEQYF. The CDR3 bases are TGTGCCAGCAGCTTTAGCGGGGGGGGCTCCTACGAGCAGTACTTC.

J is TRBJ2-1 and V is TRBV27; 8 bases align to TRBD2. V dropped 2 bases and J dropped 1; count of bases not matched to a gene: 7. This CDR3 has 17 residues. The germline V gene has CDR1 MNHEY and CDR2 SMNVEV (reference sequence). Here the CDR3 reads CASSLLDGGGSYNEQFF. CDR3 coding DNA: TGTGCCAGCAGTTTACTTGACGGGGGGGGATCCTACAATGAGCAGTTCTTC.

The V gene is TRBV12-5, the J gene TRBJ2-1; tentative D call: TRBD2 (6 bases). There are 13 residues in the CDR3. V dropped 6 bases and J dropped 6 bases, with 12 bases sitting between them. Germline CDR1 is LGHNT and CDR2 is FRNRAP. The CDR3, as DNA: TGTGCTAGTGGCCTCCCCGGGGGCAATGAGCAGTTCTTC. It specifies CASGLPGGNEQFF.

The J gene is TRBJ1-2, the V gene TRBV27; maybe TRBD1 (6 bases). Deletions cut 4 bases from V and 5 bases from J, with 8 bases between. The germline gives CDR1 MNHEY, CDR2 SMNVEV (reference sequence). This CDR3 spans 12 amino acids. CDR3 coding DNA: TGTGCCAGCAGTTCCGGACAGTATGGCTACACCTTC. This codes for CASSSGQYGYTF.

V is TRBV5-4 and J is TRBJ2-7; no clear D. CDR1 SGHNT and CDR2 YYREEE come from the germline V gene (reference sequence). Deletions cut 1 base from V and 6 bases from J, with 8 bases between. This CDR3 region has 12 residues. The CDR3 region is CASSLIPFEQYF. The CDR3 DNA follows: TGTGCCAGCAGCTTGATCCCGTTCGAGCAGTACTTC.

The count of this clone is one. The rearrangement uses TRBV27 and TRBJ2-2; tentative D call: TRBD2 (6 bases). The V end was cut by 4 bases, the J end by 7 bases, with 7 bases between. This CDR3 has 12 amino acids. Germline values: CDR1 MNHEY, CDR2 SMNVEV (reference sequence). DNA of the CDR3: TGTGCCAGCAGTTGGAGGGGCGGGGAGCTGTTTTTT. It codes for CASSWRGGELFF.

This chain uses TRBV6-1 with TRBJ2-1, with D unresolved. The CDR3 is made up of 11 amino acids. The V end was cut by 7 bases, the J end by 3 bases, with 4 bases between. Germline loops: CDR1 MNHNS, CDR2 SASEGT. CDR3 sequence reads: CASIFYNEQFF. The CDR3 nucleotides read TGTGCCAGCATATTCTACAATGAGCAGTTCTTC.

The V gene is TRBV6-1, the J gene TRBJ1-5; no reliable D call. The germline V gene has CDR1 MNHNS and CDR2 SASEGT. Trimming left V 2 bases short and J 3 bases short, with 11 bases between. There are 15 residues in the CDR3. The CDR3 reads CASSELGSLNQPQHF. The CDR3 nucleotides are TGTGCCAGCAGTGAACTGGGCAGCCTCAATCAGCCCCAGCATTTT.

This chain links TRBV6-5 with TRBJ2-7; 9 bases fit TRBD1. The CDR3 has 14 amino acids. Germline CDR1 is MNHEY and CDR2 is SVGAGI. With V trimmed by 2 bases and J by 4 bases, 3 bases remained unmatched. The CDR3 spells CASSYGTGLYEQYF. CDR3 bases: TGTGCCAGCAGTTACGGGACAGGGTTATACGAGCAGTACTTC.

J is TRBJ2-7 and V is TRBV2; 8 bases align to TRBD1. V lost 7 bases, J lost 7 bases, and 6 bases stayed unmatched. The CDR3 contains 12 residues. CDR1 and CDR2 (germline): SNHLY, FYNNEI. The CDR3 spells CASMDRAPEQYF. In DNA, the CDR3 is TGTGCCAGCATGGACAGGGCCCCTGAGCAGTACTTC.

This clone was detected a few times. The CDR3 loop is CATQPDVDSYGYTF. DNA for the CDR3: TGTGCCACCCAACCCGATGTAGACAGCTATGGCTACACCTTC. The chain recombines TRBV7-9 with TRBJ1-2, with a possible D match to TRBD1 (5 bases). Germline V gives CDR1 SEHNR, CDR2 FQNEAQ (reference sequence). The V end lost 10 bases, the J end lost 4 bases, and 19 bases lay between the germline ends. The CDR3 loop spans 14 amino acids. Based on the CDR3 plus reference TRBV7-9 and TRBJ1-2, the full variable domain is DTGVSQNPRHKITKRGQNVTFRCDPISEHNRLYWYRQTLGQGPEFLTYFQNEAQLEKSRLLSDRFSAERPKGSFSTLEIQRTEQGDSAMYLCATQPDVDSYGYTFGSGTRLTVV.

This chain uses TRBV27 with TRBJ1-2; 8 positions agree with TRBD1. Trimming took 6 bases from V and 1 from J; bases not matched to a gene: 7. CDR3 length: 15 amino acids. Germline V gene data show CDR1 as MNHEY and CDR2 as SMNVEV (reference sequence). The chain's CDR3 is CASSRTGIGNYGYTF. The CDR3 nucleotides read TGTGCCAGCAGCAGGACAGGGATCGGTAACTATGGCTACACCTTC.

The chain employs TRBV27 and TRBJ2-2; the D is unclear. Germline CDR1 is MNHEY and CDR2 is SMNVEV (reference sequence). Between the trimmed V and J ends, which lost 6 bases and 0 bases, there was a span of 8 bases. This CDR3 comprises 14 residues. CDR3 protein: CASSEDTNTGELFF. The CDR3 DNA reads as TGTGCCAGCAGCGAAGACACGAACACCGGGGAGCTGTTTTTT.

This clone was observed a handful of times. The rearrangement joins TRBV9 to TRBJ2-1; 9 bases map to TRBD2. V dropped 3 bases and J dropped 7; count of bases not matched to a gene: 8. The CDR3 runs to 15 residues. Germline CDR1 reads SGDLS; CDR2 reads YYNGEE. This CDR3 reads CASSDSGTSLNEQFF. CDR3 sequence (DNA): TGTGCCAGCAGCGACTCCGGGACTAGCTTGAATGAGCAGTTCTTC.

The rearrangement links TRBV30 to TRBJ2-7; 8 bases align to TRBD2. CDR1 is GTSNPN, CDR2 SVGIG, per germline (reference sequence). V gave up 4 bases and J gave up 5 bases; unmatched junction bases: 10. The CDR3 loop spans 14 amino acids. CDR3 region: CAWTAGTRADEQYF. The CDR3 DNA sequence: TGTGCCTGGACAGCCGGGACTAGAGCCGACGAGCAGTACTTC.

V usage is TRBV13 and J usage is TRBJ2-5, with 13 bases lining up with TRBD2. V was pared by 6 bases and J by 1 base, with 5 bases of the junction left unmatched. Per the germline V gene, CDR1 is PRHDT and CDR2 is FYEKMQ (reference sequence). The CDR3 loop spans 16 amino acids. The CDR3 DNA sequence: TGTGCCAGCAGTGAGGGACTAGCGGGGTCCCAAGAGACCCAGTACTTC. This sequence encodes CASSEGLAGSQETQYF.

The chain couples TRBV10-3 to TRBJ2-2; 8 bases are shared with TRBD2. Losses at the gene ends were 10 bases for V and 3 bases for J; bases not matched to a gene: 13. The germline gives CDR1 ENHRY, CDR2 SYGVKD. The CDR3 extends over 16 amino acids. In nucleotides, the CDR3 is TGTGCCACTTACGCGACTAGCGAAGATTACACCGGGGAGCTGTTTTTT. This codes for CATYATSEDYTGELFF.

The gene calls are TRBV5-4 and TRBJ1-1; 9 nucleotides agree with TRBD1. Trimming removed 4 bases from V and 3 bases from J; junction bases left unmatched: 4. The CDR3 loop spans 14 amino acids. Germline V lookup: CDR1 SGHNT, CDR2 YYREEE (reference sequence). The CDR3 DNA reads TGTGCCAGCAGCCCCGACAGGGGGGACACTGAAGCTTTCTTT. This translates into CASSPDRGDTEAFF.